The 7 T cell receptor beta chains in this list originate from one sample, sequenced in a study of cytomegalovirus exposure and HLA in healthy donors (TCRdb year 2017). The library was obtained by the immunoSEQ multiplex PCR assay. A mixture of 60 forward primers for TCR Vbeta segments and 13 reverse primers for TCR Jbeta segments was used in the multiplex PCR. In TCRdb, the immuneACCESS table is reduced to in-frame sequences with V and J assigned. These tables do not hold every clone; where another copy was compared, an unresolved V gene accounts for under half, and the others remain unexplained. The table for this sample lists about 160,000 clones; roughly 80% of them were counted only once. The ten largest clones capture 7.5% to 9% of the sample. The sequenced sample consisted of PBMCs. All receptors derive from a male donor in good health and CMV-seropositive.

The CDR3 coding sequence is TGCGCCAGCAGCCAAGGTGGGACAGGGAAGCCCGGGGAGCTGTTTTTT. This translates into CASSQGGTGKPGELFF. V and J are TRBV4-1 and TRBJ2-2; 9 nucleotides line up with TRBD1. With 1 base clipped from V and 6 bases from J, the junction kept 6 bases outside the gene matches. Germline V CDR1 and CDR2: MGHRA, YSYEKL. This CDR3 has 16 amino acids.

V usage is TRBV30 and J usage is TRBJ2-5; TRBD1 aligns across 7 bases. The J call may be faulty, since TRBJ2-7 better matches the DNA end. The CDR3 is 13 amino acids. The germline CDR1 and CDR2 sequences are GTSNPN and SVGIG (reference sequence). In DNA, the CDR3 is TGTGCCTGGAGTAGGGACAGTTCCTACGAGCAGTACTTC. It translates to CAWSRDSSYEQYF.

The chain joins TRBV28 to TRBJ2-2, with D uncertain. CDR1 MDHEN and CDR2 SYDVKM come from the germline V gene. The germline V and J ends were trimmed by 2 bases and 6 bases, with 7 bases remaining between them. This CDR3 spans 13 amino acids. The CDR3 loop is CASSLVTAGELFF. The CDR3 coding sequence is TGTGCCAGCAGTTTAGTAACGGCCGGGGAGCTGTTTTTT.

The CDR3 region has the DNA TGTGCCAGCAGCCAAGGAGGGCCTGTTTCCTACAATGAGCAGTTCTTC. Translating gives CASSQGGPVSYNEQFF. The chain employs TRBV5-4 and TRBJ2-1; tentatively, D is TRBD2 (6 bases). Germline-derived CDR1 and CDR2 are SGHNT and YYREEE (reference sequence). The V end lost 4 bases, the J end lost 1 base, and 15 bases lay between the germline ends. The CDR3 is made up of 16 amino acids.

V usage is TRBV28 and J usage is TRBJ2-7; no firm D call. The V end lost 6 bases, the J end lost 7 bases, and 10 bases lay between the germline ends. The CDR3 is made up of 11 amino acids. Germline V CDR1 and CDR2: MDHEN, SYDVKM. The CDR3: CASSYRVEQYF. The CDR3 DNA sequence: TGTGCCAGCAGCTACCGCGTGGAGCAGTACTTC.

A few counts support this clone. This chain uses TRBV27 with TRBJ2-3, with TRBD2 identical over 10 bases. CDR1 and CDR2 (germline): MNHEY, SMNVEV (reference sequence). The CDR3 runs 17 residues. With V trimmed by 2 bases and J by 4 bases, 9 bases remained unmatched. CDR3 coding DNA: TGTGCCAGCAGTTTAACCCAGCGGGGGGGCCAAGCAGATACGCAGTATTTT. Amino acid sequence: CASSLTQRGGQADTQYF.

The rearrangement uses TRBV11-3 and TRBJ1-3; possibly TRBD1 for D (5 bases). Germline assignment: CDR1 SGHNT and CDR2 YENEEA. The CDR3 totals 15 residues. V was cut by 5 bases and J by 2 bases, with 13 bases left in between. CDR3 in DNA: TGTGCCAGCAGCCTTACAGGTTTACCTGGAAACACCATATATTTT. This gives the protein CASSLTGLPGNTIYF.